This is a list of T cell receptor beta chains from one sample in a study of T cell changes during pregnancy in multiple sclerosis. Measured with immunoSEQ multiplex PCR; TCRdb has only the in-frame clones, and not every one. The sample includes fewer than 40,000 clones, about 90% of them seen just once. The input for sequencing was CD8+ T cells from peripheral blood mononuclear cells, taken after pregnancy. Receptors originate from a female donor with multiple sclerosis, enrolled in a pregnancy study. CDR3s include the opening cysteine and the closing phenylalanine or tryptophan. D genes are given only for firm matches. The size of a clone is reported for some rows only, either as once, few or many, or as a class for expanded clones.

TRBD2 | TRBJ2-3 | NA | TRBV6-5 | TGTGCCAGCACCCTAGCGGGGGGGCCGACAGATACGCAGTATTTT | CASTLAGGPTDTQYF
TRBD1 | TRBJ2-2 | NA | TRBV5-1 | TGCGCCAGCAGCTCCCTTTCTTCGGACAGGGTTGACACCGGGGAGCTGTTTTTT | CASSSLSSDRVDTGELFF
NA | TRBJ2-7 | NA | TRBV5-6 | TGTGCCAGCAGCTTGGCCCAGGAGCAGTACTTC | CASSLAQEQYF
TRBD1 | TRBJ1-1 | NA | TRBV6-4 | TGTGCCAGCAGATCCGGGACAGGGGGGTCTGAAGCTTTCTTT | CASRSGTGGSEAFF
NA | TRBJ2-7 | many | TRBV6-1 | TGTGCCAGCAGTGCTCAAGGGGAACACGAGCAGTACTTC | CASSAQGEHEQYF
NA | TRBJ1-2 | NA | TRBV9 | TGTGCCAGCAGCTCTAGACAGTTCCCCTATGGCTACACCTTC | CASSSRQFPYGYTF
TRBD1 | TRBJ2-7 | NA | TRBV7-9 | TGTGCCAGCAGCTTCCCGACAGGGGGTGTATCCTACGAGCAGTACTTC | CASSFPTGGVSYEQYF
NA | TRBJ2-2 | NA | TRBV7-2 | TGTGCCAGCAGCTCGACAGGGGAGCTGTTTTTT | CASSSTGELFF
TRBD1 | TRBJ2-5 | NA | TRBV11-2 | TGTGCCAGCAGCTTTGGGACAGGGTCGGAGACCCAGTACTTC | CASSFGTGSETQYF
NA | TRBJ1-1 | NA | TRBV19 | TGTGCCAGTAGTATAGATCATCTGGGGCTGAACACTGAAGCTTTCTTT | CASSIDHLGLNTEAFF
NA | TRBJ1-2 | NA | TRBV5-5 | TGTGCCAGCAGCCCGACGGGGTCGTGGGGCTACACCTTC | CASSPTGSWGYTF
NA | TRBJ2-7 | NA | TRBV5-5 | TGTGCCAGCAGCTTCTCAGGGATAGTCTACGAGCAGTACTTC | CASSFSGIVYEQYF
NA | TRBJ2-3 | NA | TRBV29-1 | TGCAGCGTTGACGGGCGGGGGCGGACAGACACAGATACGCAGTATTTT | CSVDGRGRTDTDTQYF
TRBD1 | TRBJ1-4 | NA | TRBV5-4 | TGTGCCAGCAGCTTGCCTTCTACCGGGACAGGGAACGAAAAACTGTTTTTT | CASSLPSTGTGNEKLFF
NA | TRBJ2-3 | once | TRBV23-1 | TGCGCCAGCAGTCAATTTGAGGGTCCGCAGTATTTT | CASSQFEGPQYF
NA | TRBJ1-5 | NA | TRBV10-3 | TGTGCCATCAGTGAGGCCCAGGGGAGTCTAACTCAGCCCCAGCATTTT | CAISEAQGSLTQPQHF
NA | TRBJ1-1 | NA | TRBV10-3 | TGTGCCATCAGTGATAGCGGCTACGGATTGGACACTGAAGCTTTCTTT | CAISDSGYGLDTEAFF
TRBD1 | TRBJ2-7 | once | TRBV5-1 | TGCGCCAGCAGCTTGGAGAATCCGGGACAGGTTGACTTC | CASSLENPGQVDF
NA | TRBJ1-4 | NA | TRBV5-4 | TGTGCCAGCAGCTTCGGGGGGAATGAAAAACTGTTTTTT | CASSFGGNEKLFF
TRBD1 | TRBJ1-5 | NA | TRBV4-1 | TGCGCCAGCAGTGATCTGGGACAGGGGGACCAGCCCCAGCATTTT | CASSDLGQGDQPQHF
TRBD2 | TRBJ2-1 | NA | TRBV4-2 | TGTGCCAGCAGCCATGGGATGGGACTAGCGGACTACAATGAGCAGTTCTTC | CASSHGMGLADYNEQFF